These 15 T cell receptor beta chains share one sample of origin, sequenced in a study of radiotherapy plus CTLA-4 blockade in lung cancer. Assay used: immunoSEQ multiplex PCR; TCRdb lists only in-frame clones, some missing. The table has about 94,000 clones, approximately 78% seen once. Sequenced material: peripheral blood, taken from a patient treated with radiotherapy plus ipilimumab. The receptors were sampled from a human donor with non-small cell lung cancer that progressed on radiotherapy plus ipilimumab.

This chain links TRBV29-1 with TRBJ1-5, with unresolved D. The CDR3 sequence is 15 residues long. Germline V gives CDR1 SQVTM, CDR2 ANQGSEA. The V and J ends lost 6 bases and 0 bases respectively, with 15 bases between them. CDR3: CSVKDTQTSNQPQHF. CDR3 sequence (DNA): TGCAGCGTAAAGGATACACAAACTAGCAATCAGCCCCAGCATTTT.

The V call is TRBV10-2, the J call TRBJ2-5, with TRBD2 as a possible D gene (6 bases). The CDR3 extends over 12 amino acids. CDR1 is WSHSY, CDR2 SAAADI, per germline. The V gene lost 5 bases and the J gene lost 5 bases, with 9 bases spanning the gap. The chain's CDR3 is CASSLSGETQYF. The DNA of the CDR3 is TGCGCCAGCAGTCTCAGCGGGGAGACCCAGTACTTC.

The CDR3 nucleotides read TGTGCCAGCAGTTCAGCCTTAAGGGGGGAGCAGTACTTC. This codes for CASSSALRGEQYF. The gene calls are TRBV28 and TRBJ2-7; D perhaps matches TRBD1 (6 bases). Germline loops: CDR1 MDHEN, CDR2 SYDVKM. V shed 4 bases and J shed 7 bases, with 14 bases lying between them. The CDR3 consists of 13 residues.

This clone was recorded once. This CDR3 reads CASTPFGGNQPQHF. For the CDR3, the DNA is TGTGCCAGTACCCCGTTCGGGGGGAATCAGCCCCAGCATTTT. The rearrangement links TRBV19 to TRBJ1-5, with D tentatively TRBD1 (5 bases). Germline values: CDR1 LNHDA, CDR2 SQIVND (reference sequence). Trimming cost V 7 bases and J 4 bases, with 14 bases left between them. CDR3 size: 14 residues.

The chain links TRBV2 to TRBJ1-5; 10 bases agree with TRBD1. CDR1 and CDR2 from the germline V gene are SNHLY and FYNNEI. J was trimmed by 3 bases and V by 3 bases; bases with no gene match: 2. This CDR3 has 15 amino acids. CDR3 residues: CASSEGQGSNQPQHF. Written as DNA, the CDR3 is TGTGCCAGCAGTGAGGGACAGGGGTCCAATCAGCCCCAGCATTTT.

The sample holds one count of this clone. The CDR3 protein is CASGLVQGQGLAVEQFF. The CDR3 coding sequence is TGTGCTAGTGGTTTGGTACAGGGACAGGGGCTAGCGGTTGAGCAGTTCTTC. V usage is TRBV12-5 and J usage is TRBJ2-1; TRBD1 agrees at 10 bases. CDR1 and CDR2 from the germline V gene are LGHNT and FRNRAP. The CDR3 is 17 amino acids. The V segment lost 0 bases and the J segment 9 bases; nucleotides outside the gene matches: 11. The entire variable domain, with the rest obtained from reference TRBV12-5 and TRBJ2-1, is as follows: DARVTQTPRHKVTEMGQEVTMRCQPILGHNTVFWYRQTMMQGLELLAYFRNRAPLDDSGMPKDRFSAEMPDATLATLKIQPSEPRDSAVYFCASGLVQGQGLAVEQFFGPGTRLTVL.

This clone has a handful of counts. This chain uses TRBV28 with TRBJ1-4, with TRBD1 as a possible D gene (6 bases). The CDR3 length is 13 residues. The germline V gene has CDR1 MDHEN and CDR2 SYDVKM. V lost 10 bases to trimming and J lost 6 bases, with 15 bases between them. Here the CDR3 reads CATLKEGDEKLFF. Here the CDR3 DNA reads TGTGCCACCCTTAAAGAGGGGGATGAAAAACTGTTTTTT.

The chain combines TRBV13 with TRBJ2-1, with TRBD2 matching 7 bases. This CDR3 comprises 15 residues. Germline CDR1 and CDR2: PRHDT and FYEKMQ (reference sequence). The V and J ends lost 4 bases and 1 base, in that order; junction bases with no gene match: 4. The DNA of the CDR3 is TGTGCCAGCAGCTCGACTAGCCTTTCCTACAATGAGCAGTTCTTC. Translated: CASSSTSLSYNEQFF.

This clone was counted between two and nine times. The CDR3 bases are TGTGCCAGCAGTTACCTAACAGGGAACACTGAAGCTTTCTTT. This sequence encodes CASSYLTGNTEAFF. The V call is TRBV6-6, the J call TRBJ1-1; a weak D match, TRBD1 (5 bases). The V gene's germline CDR1 is MNHNY and CDR2 SVGAGI (reference sequence). The CDR3 is 14 residues long. Trimming left V 2 bases short and J 1 base short, with 8 bases between.

The chain carries TRBV6-1 and TRBJ2-2, with a possible D match to TRBD2 (6 bases). Trimming took 2 bases from V and 3 from J, leaving 10 bases between them. Germline loops: CDR1 MNHNS, CDR2 SASEGT. This CDR3 has 15 amino acids. CDR3 in amino acids: CASSEPGVYTGELFF. The CDR3 bases are TGTGCCAGCAGTGAACCGGGGGTGTACACCGGGGAGCTGTTTTTT.

V usage is TRBV20-1 and J usage is TRBJ2-1; D unclear. The CDR3 is made up of 10 amino acids. V lost 5 bases to trimming and J lost 8 bases, with 7 bases between them. The V gene's germline CDR1 is DFQATT and CDR2 SNEGSKA (reference sequence). The CDR3 DNA sequence: TGCAGTGCTCGGTCCGATGAGCAGTTCTTC. Encoded protein: CSARSDEQFF.

The CDR3 region has the DNA TGTGCCTGGGGACTAGCGTTATACAATGAGCAGTTCTTC. Protein sequence: CAWGLALYNEQFF. The chain has TRBV30 and TRBJ2-1; 9 bases agree with TRBD2. Germline V gives CDR1 GTSNPN, CDR2 SVGIG (reference sequence). This CDR3 is built from 13 residues. The J segment lost 4 bases and the V segment lost 5 bases, leaving 3 bases of the junction unmatched.

The rearrangement uses TRBV28 and TRBJ2-1, with D perhaps assigned TRBD1 or TRBD2 (5 bases each). Germline V lookup: CDR1 MDHEN, CDR2 SYDVKM. V was trimmed by 3 bases and J by 6 bases, leaving 18 bases between them. The CDR3 runs 16 residues. The CDR3 loop reads CASSFLSRGARNEQFF. In nucleotides, the CDR3 is TGTGCCAGCAGTTTTCTATCTAGAGGGGCTCGCAATGAGCAGTTCTTC.

The chain is built from TRBV6-5 and TRBJ2-7, with 11 bases identical to TRBD2. The CDR3 length is 15 residues. CDR1 and CDR2 (germline): MNHEY, SVGAGI. Trimming took 5 bases from V and 2 from J; bases not matched to a gene: 5. The CDR3 reads CASSPLAGGAYEQYF. CDR3 coding DNA: TGTGCCAGCAGTCCGCTAGCGGGAGGTGCCTACGAGCAGTACTTC.

The chain carries TRBV7-9 and TRBJ1-2, with 9 bases aligning to TRBD1. The CDR3 spans 15 residues. Germline V CDR1 and CDR2: SEHNR, FQNEAQ (reference sequence). With V trimmed by 1 base and J by 4 bases, 4 bases remained unmatched. CDR3 region: CASSLGTGGRYGYTF. CDR3 DNA sequence: TGTGCCAGCAGCTTAGGAACAGGGGGCCGCTATGGCTACACCTTC.